One sample yielded the 23 T cell receptor beta chains listed below, sequenced in a study of blood T cell repertoires in COVID-19. Sequencing used immunoSEQ multiplex PCR; TCRdb keeps in-frame clones, though not all of them. The sample has approximately 240,000 clones, roughly 87% seen once. Specimen: PBMCs or T cells enriched from blood (not recorded which). Receptor source: a young woman with acute COVID-19.

This chain joins TRBV6-5 and TRBJ1-5; a weak D match, TRBD1 (6 bases). The CDR3 consists of 14 residues. In germline, CDR1 is MNHEY, CDR2 SVGAGI. Trimming cost V 7 bases and J 6 bases, with 16 bases left between them. The chain's CDR3 is CASTPGGGGQPQHF. The DNA of the CDR3 is TGTGCCAGCACCCCGGGAGGGGGAGGTCAGCCCCAGCATTTT.

The V gene is TRBV10-3, the J gene TRBJ2-1, with 14 bases aligning to TRBD2. Germline loops: CDR1 ENHRY, CDR2 SYGVKD. V lost 6 bases and J lost 0; bases outside the gene matches: 4. The CDR3 runs 17 residues. The CDR3 is CAISPGLAGGSYNEQFF. In DNA form, the CDR3 reads TGTGCCATCAGCCCCGGACTAGCGGGGGGCTCCTACAATGAGCAGTTCTTC.

The rearrangement joins TRBV30 to TRBJ2-2; weak D call: TRBD2 (5 bases). Trimming removed 3 bases at V and 7 bases at J, with 6 bases between. CDR1 is GTSNPN and CDR2 is SVGIG in the germline V gene (reference sequence). This CDR3 is built from 11 residues. The CDR3 reads CAWRGVGELFF. CDR3 sequence (DNA): TGTGCCTGGAGGGGAGTCGGGGAGCTGTTTTTT.

The chain joins TRBV30 to TRBJ1-5; TRBD1 aligns across 9 bases. Trimming took 4 bases from V and 2 from J; bases not matched to a gene: 6. CDR1 GTSNPN and CDR2 SVGIG come from the germline V gene (reference sequence). The CDR3 is 15 amino acids. The CDR3 coding sequence is TGTGCCTGGAATAAACAGGGGGCGGGCAATCAGCCCCAGCATTTT. Translating it yields CAWNKQGAGNQPQHF.

This rearrangement joins TRBV29-1 to TRBJ1-2; 9 bases match TRBD1. Trimming removed 3 bases from V and 13 bases from J; junction bases left unmatched: 24. Per germline, CDR1 SQVTM and CDR2 ANQGSEA. There are 17 residues in the CDR3. CDR3: CSVEGTGRLRSLAGPTF. CDR3 DNA sequence: TGCAGCGTTGAGGGGACAGGGCGACTCAGAAGTTTGGCTGGCCCCACCTTC.

The chain is built from TRBV6-5 and TRBJ1-1, with D possibly matching TRBD1 (5 bases). V lost 6 bases to trimming and J lost 8 bases, with 19 bases between them. This CDR3 is built from 14 residues. Germline V CDR1 and CDR2: MNHEY, SVGAGI. The CDR3 DNA reads as TGTGCCAGCAGGGACCCTTTTCCCGGGGGGGAAGCTTTCTTT. This codes for CASRDPFPGGEAFF.

The chain couples TRBV5-1 to TRBJ2-3; D gene unclear. The germline gives CDR1 SGHRS, CDR2 YFSETQ. V gave up 3 bases and J gave up 0 bases, with 5 bases separating them. The CDR3 has 13 amino acids. CDR3 in DNA: TGCGCCAGCAGCTCTTCTAGCACAGATACGCAGTATTTT. It translates to CASSSSSTDTQYF.

This CDR3 reads CSVEDYRGRGYTEAFF. DNA for the CDR3: TGCAGCGTAGAGGATTACAGGGGGCGGGGGTACACTGAAGCTTTCTTT. The chain links TRBV29-1 to TRBJ1-1, with TRBD1 matching over 9 bases. V gave up 6 bases and J gave up 3 bases; unmatched junction bases: 14. The CDR3 totals 16 residues. CDR1 and CDR2 from the germline V gene are SQVTM and ANQGSEA.

The chain joins TRBV6-5 to TRBJ1-5; TRBD1 aligns across 7 bases. The V segment lost 8 bases and the J segment 4 bases; nucleotides outside the gene matches: 11. The germline gives CDR1 MNHEY, CDR2 SVGAGI. This CDR3 region has 15 residues. As DNA, the CDR3 is TGTGCCAGCGGTACCGGGACAGCGATAAATCAGCCCCAGCATTTT. Encoded protein: CASGTGTAINQPQHF.

The chain employs TRBV15 and TRBJ2-7; TRBD1 aligns across 9 bases. Germline lookup yields CDR1 LNHNV and CDR2 YYDKDF (reference sequence). Germline trimming cut 1 base from V and 7 bases from J; bases unmatched to any gene: 8. There are 15 residues in the CDR3. Written as DNA, the CDR3 is TGTGCCACCAGCAGAGGGACAGGGGAAATTCAGGAGCAGTACTTC. The encoded protein is CATSRGTGEIQEQYF.

This chain joins TRBV2 and TRBJ1-3, with D unclear. With 6 bases removed from V and 0 bases from J, the gap between germline ends came to 15 bases. Germline assignment: CDR1 SNHLY and CDR2 FYNNEI. The CDR3 spans 16 residues. The CDR3 is CASSLLRVLSGNTIYF. CDR3 nucleotide sequence: TGTGCCAGCAGCCTTTTACGCGTGCTCTCTGGAAACACCATATATTTT.

The chain uses TRBV11-2 and TRBJ2-2, with D perhaps matching TRBD2 (5 bases). V shed 0 bases and J shed 1 base, with 6 bases lying between them. This CDR3 has 15 amino acids. Germline loops: CDR1 SGHAT, CDR2 FQNNGV. The CDR3 loop reads CASSLDGGNTGELFF. The CDR3 bases are TGTGCCAGCAGCTTAGATGGAGGGAACACCGGGGAGCTGTTTTTT.

The rearrangement uses TRBV7-2 and TRBJ2-1; a possible D gene is TRBD1 (6 bases). Germline loops: CDR1 SGHTA, CDR2 FQGNSA. V lost 3 bases to trimming and J lost 6 bases, with 12 bases between them. The CDR3 is 14 amino acids. The CDR3 sequence is CASSFQGSGNEQFF. CDR3 in DNA: TGTGCCAGCAGCTTCCAGGGGTCGGGCAATGAGCAGTTCTTC.

V gene TRBV27 combines with J gene TRBJ1-2, with TRBD1 matching 7 bases. V lost 8 bases to trimming and J lost 8 bases; unmatched junction nucleotides: 8. Germline CDR1 is MNHEY and CDR2 is SMNVEV (reference sequence). The CDR3 runs to 12 residues. CDR3 sequence (DNA): TGTGCCAGCTGGTCAGGGGGTCGGGGCTACACCTTC. Encoded protein: CASWSGGRGYTF.

CDR3 bases: TGTGCCAGCAGCTTAAGTGGCGGATATAATTCACCCCTCCACTTT. This encodes CASSLSGGYNSPLHF. The chain combines TRBV7-3 with TRBJ1-6; no firm D call. The germline CDR1 and CDR2 sequences are SGHTA and FQGTGA. Trimming left V 1 base short and J 4 bases short, with 8 bases between. The CDR3 consists of 15 residues.

J is TRBJ1-2 and V is TRBV5-5; TRBD1 is a possible D gene (5 bases). CDR1 is SGHKS and CDR2 is YYEKEE in the germline V gene (reference sequence). The CDR3 sequence is 14 residues long. V was trimmed by 2 bases and J by 4 bases, leaving 12 bases between them. The CDR3 region has the DNA TGTGCCAGCAGCTTTCGCGTCCAGGGCTATGGCTACACCTTC. It encodes CASSFRVQGYGYTF.

The V call is TRBV29-1, the J call TRBJ1-1; D is possibly TRBD1 (5 bases). Trimming shortened V by 0 bases and J by 0 bases, and 8 bases separated the two germline ends. The germline CDR1 and CDR2 sequences are SQVTM and ANQGSEA. The CDR3 covers 14 residues. CDR3 sequence: CSVEDRAMNTEAFF. CDR3 nucleotide sequence: TGCAGCGTTGAAGACAGGGCGATGAACACTGAAGCTTTCTTT.

The rearrangement uses TRBV6-7 and TRBJ1-1; the D is unclear. TRBV6-7 is sorted into the ORF group, with uncertain function. This CDR3 has 15 amino acids. V was trimmed by 1 base and J by 5 bases, leaving 14 bases between them. DNA for the CDR3: TGTGCCAGCAGTTACTATGAGGGCCCTTCTACTGAAGCTTTCTTT. It codes for CASSYYEGPSTEAFF.

The chain combines TRBV7-2 with TRBJ1-2; 8 bases match TRBD1. CDR1 and CDR2 from the germline V gene are SGHTA and FQGNSA. The CDR3 is made up of 16 amino acids. V gave up 1 base and J gave up 8 bases; unmatched junction bases: 12. The CDR3 nucleotides are TGTGCCAGCAGCTTAGAGGGGACAGGCGGGATCGGAGGCTACACCTTC. Protein product: CASSLEGTGGIGGYTF. Using reference TRBV7-2 and TRBJ1-2 for the parts outside the CDR3, the full variable domain is GAGVSQSPSNKVTEKGKDVELRCDPISGHTALYWYRQSLGQGLEFLIYFQGNSAPDKSGLPSDRFSAERTGGSVSTLTIQRTQQEDSAVYLCASSLEGTGGIGGYTFGSGTRLTVV.

Only a few counts were recorded for this clone. The chain is built from TRBV19 and TRBJ1-1, with D possibly being TRBD1 (5 bases). The CDR3 spans 15 residues. Trimming stripped 5 bases from V and 4 bases from J, with 17 bases between. Germline V lookup: CDR1 LNHDA, CDR2 SQIVND (reference sequence). The CDR3 region has the DNA TGTGCCAGTAGTCTCCCACGGGGGGACGGCACTGAAGCTTTCTTT. This codes for CASSLPRGDGTEAFF.

The gene calls are TRBV7-8 and TRBJ2-3, with a weak D call TRBD2 (6 bases). The V end was cut by 5 bases, the J end by 8 bases, with 8 bases between. Germline CDR1 SGHVS, CDR2 FQNEAQ. The CDR3 has 11 residues. CDR3 bases: TGTGCCAGCAGCCCCGGGGGTACGCAGTATTTT. This codes for CASSPGGTQYF.

This rearrangement joins TRBV5-4 to TRBJ2-1; 12 bases agree with TRBD2. The CDR3 covers 17 residues. Losses at the gene ends were 2 bases for V and 4 bases for J; bases not matched to a gene: 7. Germline V gene sequence: CDR1 SGHNT, CDR2 YYREEE (reference sequence). CDR3 DNA: TGTGCCAGCAGCTTCCCTAGCGGGGGGGCGCAGTACAATGAGCAGTTCTTC. Its translation: CASSFPSGGAQYNEQFF.

This clone occurred a few times. The chain joins TRBV13 to TRBJ2-3; 7 bases agree with TRBD2. The CDR3 spans 15 residues. V gave up 3 bases and J gave up 4 bases; unmatched junction bases: 7. Germline V lookup: CDR1 PRHDT, CDR2 FYEKMQ (reference sequence). This CDR3 is CASSFWAGAPDTQYF. DNA for the CDR3: TGTGCCAGCAGCTTTTGGGCGGGAGCCCCAGATACGCAGTATTTT.